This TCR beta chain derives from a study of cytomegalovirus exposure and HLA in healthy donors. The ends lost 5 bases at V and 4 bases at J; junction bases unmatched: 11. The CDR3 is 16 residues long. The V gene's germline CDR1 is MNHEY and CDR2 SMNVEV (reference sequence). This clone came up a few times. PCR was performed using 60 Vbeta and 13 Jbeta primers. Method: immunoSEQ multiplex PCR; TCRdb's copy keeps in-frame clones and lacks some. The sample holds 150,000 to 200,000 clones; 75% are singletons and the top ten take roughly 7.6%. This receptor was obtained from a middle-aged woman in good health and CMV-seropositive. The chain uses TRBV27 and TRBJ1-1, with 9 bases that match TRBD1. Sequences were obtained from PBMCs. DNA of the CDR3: TGTGCCAGCAGTACACTACAGGGGGCGCTGGGCACTGAAGCTTTCTTT. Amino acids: CASSTLQGALGTEAFF.